This T cell receptor beta chain appears in the sequencing data of a study of blood T cell repertoires in COVID-19. Researchers sorted participants into cohorts using their self-reported clinical history. In the original processing: Reference gene primer amplification gave estimated nucleated cell counts. The data were produced by immunoSEQ multiplex PCR, yet TCRdb's version contains in-frame clones alone and is incomplete. V, J and clone size are taken as reported in that table, and D and trimming were inferred from the DNA itself. Of around 500,000 clones listed, approximately 88% are singletons. This CDR3 region has 10 residues. Germline-derived CDR1 and CDR2 are SQVTM and ANQGSEA. Trimming left V 3 bases short and J 11 bases short, with 10 bases between.

V is TRBV29-1 and J is TRBJ1-1; no clear D gene. The source of this sequence is a woman in her forties who had recovered from COVID-19. Input material: PBMCs or T cells enriched from blood (not recorded which). The CDR3 spells CSVDRGGAFF. The DNA of the CDR3 is TGCAGCGTTGATCGGGGAGGGGCTTTCTTT.